This T cell receptor (beta chain) was sequenced during a study of T cell responses to AZD1222 COVID-19 vaccine. The repertoire was sequenced with immunoSEQ multiplex PCR; TCRdb's copy has only in-frame clones and lacks some. The sample holds approximately 50,000 clones, 60% to 85% seen once. A word on this clone: The antigen remains unidentified.

Germline values: CDR1 LNHNV, CDR2 YYDKDF (reference sequence). Trimming removed 0 bases from V and 8 bases from J, with 8 bases in between. The CDR3 consists of 13 residues. Study outcomes and limitations: Targets within unmutated variant regions were reportedly found for nearly half of spike-specific TCRs.

This chain links TRBV15 with TRBJ2-1; D is unresolved. Sample: peripheral blood, taken on day 0 of AZD1222 vaccination. The receptor was isolated from an adult in good health. The chain's CDR3 is CATSRDIGYEQFF. In DNA form, the CDR3 reads TGTGCCACCAGCAGAGATATCGGGTATGAGCAGTTCTTC.